Each of the 25 T cell receptor beta chains below was sequenced from the same sample in a study of shared clonotypes between healthy human individuals. TCRdb keeps only in-frame clones here, not all; method: immunoSEQ multiplex PCR. This table holds 500,000 to 700,000 clones, roughly 96% found once. Naive CD8 cells were CD45RO-negative, positively selected for CCR7, excluding terminally differentiated effector memory CD45RA+ cells. The source material was naive CD8+ T cells sorted from blood. The source of these receptors is a young woman in good health.

The chain employs TRBV7-9 and TRBJ2-5; TRBD2 matches at 8 bases. Germline V gene lookup returns CDR1 SEHNR and CDR2 FQNEAQ (reference sequence). The CDR3 runs to 16 residues. After removal of 4 bases from V and 0 bases from J, the junction contained 7 bases not matched to a gene. The CDR3, as DNA: TGTGCCAGCAGCTCCCCGACTAGCGAGTACCAAGAGACCCAGTACTTC. It is translated as CASSSPTSEYQETQYF.

This chain uses TRBV10-2 with TRBJ2-3; no clear D gene. The V gene lost 2 bases and the J gene lost 6 bases, with 15 bases spanning the gap. The germline CDR1 and CDR2 sequences are WSHSY and SAAADI. CDR3 length equals 15 residues. The CDR3 sequence: CASSESSFAVDTQYF. DNA for the CDR3: TGCGCCAGCAGTGAGAGTTCCTTCGCGGTCGATACGCAGTATTTT.

The genes are TRBV5-6 and TRBJ1-1; TRBD1 might be the D (6 bases). Germline assignment: CDR1 SGHDT and CDR2 YYEEEE. V lost 2 bases, J lost 1 base, and 9 bases lay in between. The CDR3 is 14 residues long. For the CDR3, the DNA is TGTGCCAGCAGCTTAGACAGGCAGAACACTGAAGCTTTCTTT. It yields the protein CASSLDRQNTEAFF.

V and J are TRBV28 and TRBJ2-5; D ambiguous. CDR1 is MDHEN and CDR2 is SYDVKM in the germline V gene. The CDR3 totals 12 residues. Trimming pared 4 bases from V and 2 bases from J, leaving 5 bases between. CDR3 loop: CASSSPQETQYF. CDR3 coding DNA: TGTGCCAGCAGTTCGCCACAAGAGACCCAGTACTTC.

V and J are TRBV7-7 and TRBJ2-1, with a weak D call TRBD2 (6 bases). This CDR3 region has 16 residues. Trimming cost V 1 base and J 2 bases, with 12 bases left between them. Germline V gene data show CDR1 as SSHAT and CDR2 as FNYEAQ (reference sequence). The CDR3 loop is CASSLGPSVAYNEQFF. In DNA, the CDR3 is TGTGCCAGCAGCTTAGGTCCTAGCGTCGCCTACAATGAGCAGTTCTTC.

The count of this clone is one. V is TRBV27 and J is TRBJ2-7; D not resolved. The CDR3 has 14 residues. V was shortened by 10 bases and J by 6 bases, with 22 bases between the two germline ends. The V gene's germline CDR1 is MNHEY and CDR2 SMNVEV (reference sequence). Here the CDR3 DNA reads TGTGCCACCTCGCCCACCCAGGCTCCCCTCGAGCAGTACTTC. This encodes CATSPTQAPLEQYF.

The chain couples TRBV10-2 to TRBJ2-1; 8 nucleotides match TRBD1. The J segment lost 5 bases and the V segment lost 7 bases, leaving 7 bases of the junction unmatched. CDR3 length: 14 amino acids. CDR1 is WSHSY and CDR2 is SAAADI in the germline V gene. In DNA form, the CDR3 reads TGCGCCAGCATAAACCGGGACAGGAACAATGAGCAGTTCTTC. Translation gives CASINRDRNNEQFF.

The chain couples TRBV4-1 to TRBJ2-7; D perhaps matches TRBD1 (5 bases). V shed 1 base and J shed 3 bases, with 13 bases lying between them. Germline V gene lookup returns CDR1 MGHRA and CDR2 YSYEKL. The CDR3 runs to 15 residues. CDR3 sequence reads: CASSQVGSGRYEQYF. CDR3 DNA sequence: TGCGCCAGCAGCCAAGTGGGGTCAGGGCGCTACGAGCAGTACTTC.

The chain employs TRBV4-1 and TRBJ2-7; 8 bases line up with TRBD2. Trimming removed 0 bases from V and 7 bases from J; junction bases left unmatched: 11. Germline CDR1 MGHRA, CDR2 YSYEKL. The CDR3 sequence is 16 residues long. The CDR3 sequence: CASSQDLAGGLEEQYF. The CDR3 DNA reads TGCGCCAGCAGCCAAGATCTGGCGGGAGGACTAGAGGAGCAGTACTTC.

This rearrangement joins TRBV27 to TRBJ2-3, with 7 bases aligning to TRBD2. The trim removed 6 bases at V and 2 bases at J, leaving 14 bases unmatched. Germline V CDR1 and CDR2: MNHEY, SMNVEV (reference sequence). There are 17 residues in the CDR3. The CDR3 coding sequence is TGTGCCAGCAGACACCGACTAGAGAGCGGGGCCACAGATACGCAGTATTTT. This codes for CASRHRLESGATDTQYF.

The rearrangement links TRBV7-2 to TRBJ1-3; TRBD1 is a possible D gene (5 bases). Germline V gives CDR1 SGHTA, CDR2 FQGNSA. The germline V and J ends were trimmed by 0 bases and 4 bases, with 10 bases remaining between them. CDR3 length: 15 residues. The CDR3 loop is CASSLAGGSGNTIYF. As DNA, the CDR3 is TGTGCCAGCAGCTTAGCGGGGGGATCCGGAAACACCATATATTTT.

This chain joins TRBV4-1 and TRBJ2-1, with TRBD1 as a possible D gene (5 bases). Germline-derived CDR1 and CDR2 are MGHRA and YSYEKL. The CDR3 is made up of 15 amino acids. Trimming removed 2 bases from V and 8 bases from J, with 16 bases in between. The CDR3 protein is CASSQNYPGAYEQFF. The DNA for the CDR3 is TGCGCCAGCAGCCAAAATTACCCTGGGGCGTATGAGCAGTTCTTC.

The V call is TRBV2, the J call TRBJ2-7; the match to TRBD1 covers 11 bases. V shed 6 bases, J shed 2 bases, and the junction held 9 bases outside the gene matches. The CDR3 runs 16 residues. CDR1 and CDR2 from the germline V gene are SNHLY and FYNNEI. The CDR3: CASRIGTGGLTYEQYF. As DNA, the CDR3 is TGTGCCAGCAGGATCGGGACAGGGGGTTTAACCTACGAGCAGTACTTC. The full variable domain, completed using reference TRBV2 and TRBJ2-7, is EPEVTQTPSHQVTQMGQEVILRCVPISNHLYFYWYRQILGQKVEFLVSFYNNEISEKSEIFDDQFSVERPDGSNFTLKIRSTKLEDSAMYFCASRIGTGGLTYEQYFGPGTRLTVT.

The chain has TRBV5-4 and TRBJ1-1, with D possibly TRBD1 on 6 matching bases. The V end lost 7 bases, the J end lost 1 base, and 11 bases lay between the germline ends. Looked up from germline, CDR1 is SGHNT and CDR2 is YYREEE (reference sequence). The CDR3 covers 13 residues. CDR3: CASGGPSNTEAFF. For the CDR3, the DNA is TGTGCCAGCGGGGGGCCATCGAACACTGAAGCTTTCTTT. Combining the CDR3 with reference TRBV5-4 and TRBJ1-1 gives the whole variable domain ETGVTQSPTHLIKTRGQQVTLRCSSQSGHNTVSWYQQALGQGPQFIFQYYREEENGRGNFPPRFSGLQFPNYSSELNVNALELDDSALYLCASGGPSNTEAFFGQGTRLTVV.

The chain couples TRBV29-1 to TRBJ2-1; TRBD2 matches 8 bases. Per germline, CDR1 SQVTM and CDR2 ANQGSEA. This CDR3 region has 14 residues. V shed 7 bases and J 5 bases; nucleotides not matched to a gene: 10. The CDR3 spells CSAEGTRDNNEQFF. CDR3 DNA sequence: TGCAGCGCTGAGGGGACTAGAGATAACAATGAGCAGTTCTTC.

The chain couples TRBV6-6 to TRBJ1-1, with D possibly TRBD1 on 6 matching bases. The germline CDR1 and CDR2 sequences are MNHNY and SVGAGI (reference sequence). The V gene lost 6 bases and the J gene lost 1 base, with 9 bases spanning the gap. There are 13 residues in the CDR3. Here the CDR3 DNA reads TGTGCCAGCAGCATGGGACAGAACACTGAAGCTTTCTTT. Translation gives CASSMGQNTEAFF.

The rearrangement joins TRBV10-2 to TRBJ2-7; D gene unclear. Germline values: CDR1 WSHSY, CDR2 SAAADI. The V gene lost 7 bases and the J gene lost 0 bases, with 10 bases spanning the gap. This CDR3 is 13 amino acids long. The CDR3 bases are TGCGCCAGCACTGTGGGATCCTCCTACGAGCAGTACTTC. Translation: CASTVGSSYEQYF.

The chain couples TRBV28 to TRBJ2-3, with TRBD2 matching over 11 bases. With V trimmed by 1 base and J by 6 bases, 6 bases remained unmatched. The V gene's germline CDR1 is MDHEN and CDR2 SYDVKM. This CDR3 is built from 16 residues. This CDR3 is CASSLYELAGVDTQYF. The CDR3 DNA sequence: TGTGCCAGCAGTTTATACGAACTAGCGGGAGTGGATACGCAGTATTTT.

The V call is TRBV28, the J call TRBJ2-3; 9 nucleotides match TRBD2. Germline V CDR1 and CDR2: MDHEN, SYDVKM. This CDR3 is 18 amino acids long. With 2 bases clipped from V and 2 bases from J, the junction kept 11 bases outside the gene matches. CDR3 loop: CASSLPPPLAGTTDTQYF. The CDR3 coding sequence is TGTGCCAGCAGTTTACCCCCTCCGCTAGCGGGAACCACAGATACGCAGTATTTT.

About this clone: This sample also contains other DNA sequences that code for the same CDR3. The genes are TRBV27 and TRBJ1-1; D gene ambiguous. Trimming shortened V by 0 bases and J by 1 base, and 3 bases separated the two germline ends. The germline V gene encodes CDR1 MNHEY and CDR2 SMNVEV (reference sequence). CDR3 size: 13 residues. The chain's CDR3 is CASSLSPNTEAFF. CDR3 bases: TGTGCCAGCAGTTTATCACCGAACACTGAAGCTTTCTTT.

V and J are TRBV28 and TRBJ2-7, with TRBD1 matching 7 bases. V was pared by 6 bases and J by 2 bases, with 10 bases of the junction left unmatched. Germline values: CDR1 MDHEN, CDR2 SYDVKM. The CDR3 length is 15 residues. The CDR3 sequence: CASSPIRQGAYEQYF. Here the CDR3 DNA reads TGTGCCAGCAGCCCAATTCGGCAGGGGGCCTACGAGCAGTACTTC.

Of note for this clone: This same CDR3 is encoded by further DNA sequences in the sample. The genes are TRBV4-1 and TRBJ2-1; D is undetermined. The CDR3 sequence is 16 residues long. With 0 bases removed from V and 0 bases from J, the gap between germline ends came to 9 bases. CDR1 MGHRA and CDR2 YSYEKL come from the germline V gene. The CDR3 loop is CASSQDLASSYNEQFF. DNA for the CDR3: TGCGCCAGCAGCCAAGATCTTGCTAGCTCCTACAATGAGCAGTTCTTC.

The chain combines TRBV6-5 with TRBJ2-1; 10 bases match TRBD2. The CDR3 sequence is 16 residues long. V gave up 0 bases and J gave up 9 bases; unmatched junction bases: 8. Germline V gives CDR1 MNHEY, CDR2 SVGAGI. CDR3 sequence: CASSYSLAGASFEQFF. DNA of the CDR3: TGTGCCAGCAGTTACTCCCTAGCGGGAGCTTCCTTTGAGCAGTTCTTC.

The chain combines TRBV28 with TRBJ2-7; the match to TRBD2 covers 10 bases. Germline V gene lookup returns CDR1 MDHEN and CDR2 SYDVKM. V gave up 5 bases and J gave up 0 bases; unmatched junction bases: 7. CDR3 length: 16 residues. The CDR3: CASSPGLAAYSYEQYF. The CDR3 nucleotides read TGTGCCAGCAGTCCCGGACTAGCGGCATACTCCTACGAGCAGTACTTC.

The chain carries TRBV28 and TRBJ1-4; D is unresolved. Germline CDR1 MDHEN, CDR2 SYDVKM. This CDR3 comprises 18 residues. V gave up 3 bases and J gave up 0 bases, with 17 bases separating them. In DNA, the CDR3 is TGTGCCAGCAGTTTCGACCTTGAGGACGGTACAACTAATGAAAAACTGTTTTTT. It codes for CASSFDLEDGTTNEKLFF.